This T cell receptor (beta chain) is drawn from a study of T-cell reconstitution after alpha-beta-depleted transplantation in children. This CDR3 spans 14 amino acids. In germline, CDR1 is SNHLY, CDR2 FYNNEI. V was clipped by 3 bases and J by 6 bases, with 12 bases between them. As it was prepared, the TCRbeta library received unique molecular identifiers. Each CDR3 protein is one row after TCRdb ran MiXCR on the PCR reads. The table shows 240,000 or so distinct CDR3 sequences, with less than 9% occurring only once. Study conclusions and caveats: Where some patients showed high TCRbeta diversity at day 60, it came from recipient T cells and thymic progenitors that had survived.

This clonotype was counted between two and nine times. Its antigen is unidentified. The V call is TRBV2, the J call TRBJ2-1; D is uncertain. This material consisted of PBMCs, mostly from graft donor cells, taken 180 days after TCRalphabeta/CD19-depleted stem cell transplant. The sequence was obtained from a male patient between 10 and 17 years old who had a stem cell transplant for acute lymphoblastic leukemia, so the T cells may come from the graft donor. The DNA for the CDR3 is TGTGCCAGCAGTGAGGCGCAGGTATCCAATGAGCAGTTCTTC. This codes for CASSEAQVSNEQFF.